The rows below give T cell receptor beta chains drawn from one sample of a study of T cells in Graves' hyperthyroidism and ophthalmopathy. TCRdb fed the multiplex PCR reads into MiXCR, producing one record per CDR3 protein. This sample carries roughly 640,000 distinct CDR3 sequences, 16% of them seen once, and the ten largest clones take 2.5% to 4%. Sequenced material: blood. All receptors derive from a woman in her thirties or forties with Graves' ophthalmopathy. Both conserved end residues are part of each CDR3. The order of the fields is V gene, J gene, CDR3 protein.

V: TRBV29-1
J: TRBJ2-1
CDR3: CSVPVGMDEQFF

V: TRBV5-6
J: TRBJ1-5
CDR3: CASSLWTGTGTRIMVPQHF

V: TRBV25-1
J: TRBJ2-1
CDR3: CASSESLARTYNEQFF

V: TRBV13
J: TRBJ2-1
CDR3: CASSTLAGESYNEQFF

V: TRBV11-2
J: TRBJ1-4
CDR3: CASSPSGRRVSNEKLFF

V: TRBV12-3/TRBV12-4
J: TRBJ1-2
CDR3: CASGGTPDVSYTF

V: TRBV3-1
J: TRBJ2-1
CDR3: CASSRNDIKLYSYNEQFF

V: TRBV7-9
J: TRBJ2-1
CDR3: CASSSRLSDNEQFF

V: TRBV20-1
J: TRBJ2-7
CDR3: CSARDRLGPSSYEQYF

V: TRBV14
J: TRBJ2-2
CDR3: CASSRNLDRPNTGELFF

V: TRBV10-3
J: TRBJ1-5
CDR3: CAISDDNQPQHF

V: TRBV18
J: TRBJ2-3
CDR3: CASSPGAAPPDTQYF

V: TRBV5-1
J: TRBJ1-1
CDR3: CASSSGGQRTEAFF

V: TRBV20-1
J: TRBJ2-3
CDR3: CSATGTDSTDTQYF

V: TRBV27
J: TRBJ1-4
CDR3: CASSLRAIWTGEEKLFF

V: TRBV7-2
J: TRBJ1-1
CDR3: CASSLVLGDTEAFF

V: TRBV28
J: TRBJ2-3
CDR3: CASSPGTATGRDTQYF

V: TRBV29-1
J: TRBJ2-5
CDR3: CSVDATQTTQYF

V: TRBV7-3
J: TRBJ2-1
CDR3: CASSSTDRRAYNEQFF

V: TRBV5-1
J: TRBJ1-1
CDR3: CASSGGGSDTEAFF

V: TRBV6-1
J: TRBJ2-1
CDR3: CASSEATNLWFSANEQFF

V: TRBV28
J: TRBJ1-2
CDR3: CASRAGRVGGYTF

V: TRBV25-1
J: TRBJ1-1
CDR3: CASSEAKLNTEAFF

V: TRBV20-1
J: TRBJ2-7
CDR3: CSASPRTSYEQYF

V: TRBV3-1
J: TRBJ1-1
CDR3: CASSQDPTEAFF

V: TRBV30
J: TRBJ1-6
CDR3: CAWKLRTDTISPLHF

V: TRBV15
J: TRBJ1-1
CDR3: CATSRASGSPVNTEAFF

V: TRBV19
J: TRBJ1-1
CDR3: CASTPLGANTEALF

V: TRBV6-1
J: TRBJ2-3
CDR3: CASSEGTSGSTDTQYF

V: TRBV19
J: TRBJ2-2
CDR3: CASRQFGTGNTGELFF

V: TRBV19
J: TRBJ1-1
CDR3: CASRWSGATEAFF

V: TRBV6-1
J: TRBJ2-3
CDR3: CASHGLAATDTQYF

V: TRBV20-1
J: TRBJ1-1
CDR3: CSARDRTGADTEAFF

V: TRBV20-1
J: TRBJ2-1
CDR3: CSASTPYNEQFF

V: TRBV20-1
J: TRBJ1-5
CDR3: CSARDLRDSNQPQHF

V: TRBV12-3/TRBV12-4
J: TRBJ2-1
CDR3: CASSALLAGGNEQLF

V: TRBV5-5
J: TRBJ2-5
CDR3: CASSPGGVAETQYF

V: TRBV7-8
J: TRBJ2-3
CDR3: CASSRRRDTQYF